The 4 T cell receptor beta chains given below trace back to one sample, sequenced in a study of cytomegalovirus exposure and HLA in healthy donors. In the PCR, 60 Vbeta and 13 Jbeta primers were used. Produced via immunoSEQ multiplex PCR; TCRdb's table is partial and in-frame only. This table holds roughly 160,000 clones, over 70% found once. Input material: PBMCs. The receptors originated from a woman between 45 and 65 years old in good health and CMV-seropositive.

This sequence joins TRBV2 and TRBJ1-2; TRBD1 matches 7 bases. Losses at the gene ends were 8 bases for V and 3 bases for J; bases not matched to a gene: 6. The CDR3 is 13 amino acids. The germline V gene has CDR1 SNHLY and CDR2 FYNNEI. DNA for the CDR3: TGTGCCAGCGGAACAGGGGTCTACTATGGCTACACCTTC. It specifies CASGTGVYYGYTF.

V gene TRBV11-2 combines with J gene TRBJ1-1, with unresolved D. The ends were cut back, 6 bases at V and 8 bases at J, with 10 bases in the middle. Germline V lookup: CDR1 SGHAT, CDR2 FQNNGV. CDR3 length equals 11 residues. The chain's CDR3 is CASRREGEAFF. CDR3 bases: TGTGCCAGCAGGAGGGAAGGGGAAGCTTTCTTT.

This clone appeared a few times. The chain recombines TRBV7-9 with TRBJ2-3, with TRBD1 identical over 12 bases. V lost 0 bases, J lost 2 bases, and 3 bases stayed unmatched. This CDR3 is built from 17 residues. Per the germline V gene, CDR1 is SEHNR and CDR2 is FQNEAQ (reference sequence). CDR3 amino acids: CASSLAGTGGVTDTQYF. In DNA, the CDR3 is TGTGCCAGCAGCTTAGCCGGGACAGGGGGCGTCACAGATACGCAGTATTTT.

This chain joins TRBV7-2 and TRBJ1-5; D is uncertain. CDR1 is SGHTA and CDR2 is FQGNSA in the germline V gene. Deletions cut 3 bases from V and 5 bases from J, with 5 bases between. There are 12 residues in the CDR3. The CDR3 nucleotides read TGTGCCAGCAGCTTGAGAGATCAGCCCCAGCATTTT. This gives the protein CASSLRDQPQHF.